The 30 T cell receptor beta chains below were found in one sample sequenced in a study of identical twins (dated by TCRdb to the mid-2010s). The library relied on 5' RACE. The sequencer was an Illumina HiSeq 2000. In-frame beta chains were kept once TCRdb had trimmed the public reads at Q25 with fastp and called clones with MiXCR. For every CDR3 protein sequence, its rows merge into one entry that carries the most common genes and DNA. The sample table lists fewer than 900,000 distinct CDR3 sequences, over 15% of them with a count of one. The ten top clones hold 13% of the sample. The sample also formed part of further work on T cells expressing NK-cell markers.

The specimen was PBMCs. The receptor set was obtained from a woman aged 18-29 years in good health.

The J gene is TRBJ2-7, the V gene TRBV4-1; tentatively, D is TRBD2 (5 bases). CDR1 is MGHRA, CDR2 YSYEKL, per germline. The CDR3 covers 14 residues. Trimming took off 4 bases at V and 9 bases at J, with 19 bases between the two ends. CDR3 in amino acids: CASSPGEGRFGQYF. The CDR3 DNA sequence: TGCGCCAGCAGCCCAGGAGAGGGCCGTTTCGGGCAGTACTTC.

The chain combines TRBV7-8 with TRBJ2-2, with 7 bases matching TRBD2. Germline loops: CDR1 SGHVS, CDR2 FQNEAQ. This CDR3 contains 16 residues. V lost 4 bases to trimming and J lost 5 bases; unmatched junction nucleotides: 10. CDR3 nucleotide sequence: TGTGCCAGCAGCTACACCGCGGGGGTTGTAACCGGGGAGCTGTTTTTT. Its protein product is CASSYTAGVVTGELFF. The entire variable domain, with the rest obtained from reference TRBV7-8 and TRBJ2-2, is as follows: GAGVSQSPRYKVAKRGQDVALRCDPISGHVSLFWYQQALGQGPEFLTYFQNEAQLDKSGLPSDRFFAERPEGSVSTLKIQRTQQEDSAVYLCASSYTAGVVTGELFFGEGSRLTVL.

This clonotype was counted between two and nine times. V usage is TRBV7-8 and J usage is TRBJ1-6, with 8 bases that match TRBD1. V trimming: 4 bases; J trimming: 6 bases; junction bases outside the gene matches: 11. Germline V CDR1 and CDR2: SGHVS, FQNEAQ. The CDR3 runs 17 residues. The CDR3 loop reads CASSSWGRGRGNSPLHF. The CDR3, as DNA: TGTGCCAGCAGCTCATGGGGCAGGGGGCGCGGTAATTCACCCCTCCACTTT.

This clonotype was seen more than once but under ten times. The chain carries TRBV11-1 and TRBJ2-3; TRBD2 matches 15 bases. CDR3 length: 16 amino acids. Germline values: CDR1 SGHAT, CDR2 FQDESV (reference sequence). J was trimmed by 5 bases and V by 8 bases; bases with no gene match: 8. CDR3: CASCDGLAGGQDTQYF. CDR3 DNA: TGTGCCAGCTGCGACGGACTAGCGGGGGGGCAAGATACGCAGTATTTT.

This clonotype was counted between two and nine times. J is TRBJ2-1 and V is TRBV12-3 or TRBV12-4; TRBD2 might be the D (6 bases). This CDR3 spans 14 amino acids. V was clipped by 5 bases and J by 4 bases, with 12 bases between them. CDR3 sequence reads: CASSPYREYNEQFF. CDR3 bases: TGTGCCAGCAGTCCCTATCGGGAGTACAATGAGCAGTTCTTC.

Only a few counts were recorded for this clonotype. The chain carries TRBV12-3 or TRBV12-4 and TRBJ2-2; 12 positions match TRBD2. The CDR3 is made up of 14 amino acids. V lost 6 bases, J lost 5 bases, and 1 base stayed unmatched. DNA of the CDR3: TGTGCCAGCAGCACTAGCGGGAGGACCGGGGAGCTGTTTTTT. Amino acid sequence: CASSTSGRTGELFF.

The chain carries TRBV18 and TRBJ2-1; D tentatively fits TRBD1 or TRBD2 (5 bases each). This CDR3 spans 12 amino acids. V was cut by 8 bases and J by 10 bases, with 15 bases left in between. Germline V lookup: CDR1 KGHSH, CDR2 LQKENI. The CDR3 protein is CASSPIRDEQFF. The CDR3 region has the DNA TGTGCCAGCAGTCCCATTAGGGACGAGCAGTTCTTC.

This clonotype was observed a handful of times. The CDR3 reads CSADAGGGYEQYF. CDR3 in DNA: TGCAGTGCCGACGCGGGAGGGGGGTACGAGCAGTACTTC. V and J are TRBV20-1 and TRBJ2-7; 9 bases agree with TRBD2. In germline, CDR1 is DFQATT, CDR2 SNEGSKA (reference sequence). The junction had 7 bases not matched to a gene; V was cut back by 6 bases and J by 4 bases. The CDR3 runs 13 residues.

V usage is TRBV4-2 and J usage is TRBJ2-3; 7 positions agree with TRBD2. V gave up 3 bases and J gave up 0 bases; unmatched junction bases: 6. The germline gives CDR1 LGHNA, CDR2 YNFKEQ. The CDR3 runs 16 residues. Here the CDR3 reads CASSHRGGTSTDTQYF. As DNA, the CDR3 is TGTGCCAGCAGCCACCGCGGGGGAACCAGCACAGATACGCAGTATTTT.

Only a few counts were recorded for this clonotype. The chain combines TRBV24-1 with TRBJ2-1; D is unclear. The ends were cut back, 7 bases at V and 5 bases at J, with 8 bases in the middle. The CDR3 covers 12 residues. The germline V gene has CDR1 KGHDR and CDR2 SFDVKD. CDR3 amino acids: CATRGNNNEQFF. CDR3 bases: TGTGCCACCAGGGGTAACAACAATGAGCAGTTCTTC.

V and J are TRBV2 and TRBJ2-2, with D hard to call. The V end was cut by 2 bases, the J end by 5 bases, with 9 bases between. This CDR3 has 14 residues. CDR1 is SNHLY, CDR2 FYNNEI, per germline. Here the CDR3 DNA reads TGTGCCAGCAGTGAATTTCAGAGAACCGGGGAGCTGTTTTTT. Its translation is CASSEFQRTGELFF.

Note on this clonotype: Mismatch with germline at one junction end may stem from a read error. V gene TRBV12-3 or TRBV12-4 combines with J gene TRBJ1-5; D not resolved. This CDR3 is 12 amino acids long. In nucleotides, the CDR3 is TGTGCCAGCAGTAACAGTGGGTCTAGTATGGATTTT. It specifies CASSNSGSSMDF.

V is TRBV5-6 and J is TRBJ1-2; the D is unclear. Trimming removed 5 bases at V and 8 bases at J, with 13 bases between. The CDR3 length is 12 residues. Germline V gene data show CDR1 as SGHDT and CDR2 as YYEEEE. The CDR3 loop is CASRWSRSGYTF. DNA of the CDR3: TGTGCCAGCAGATGGAGCAGGTCGGGCTACACCTTC.

J is TRBJ1-5 and V is TRBV6-1; unclear D gene. CDR3 size: 15 residues. In germline, CDR1 is MNHNS, CDR2 SASEGT. Trimming took off 8 bases at V and 1 base at J, with 15 bases between the two ends. The DNA for the CDR3 is TGTGCCAGCGAGATAGGGCCAAGCAGCAATCAGCCCCAGCATTTT. This gives the protein CASEIGPSSNQPQHF.

This clonotype was recorded a few times. The rearrangement uses TRBV29-1 and TRBJ1-5; 8 bases align to TRBD1. This CDR3 spans 13 amino acids. CDR1 is SQVTM and CDR2 is ANQGSEA in the germline V gene. V lost 5 bases and J lost 5; bases outside the gene matches: 5. The CDR3 DNA sequence: TGCAGCGTTACGACAGGGGCGTATCAGCCCCAGCATTTT. Protein: CSVTTGAYQPQHF.

The chain uses TRBV15 and TRBJ2-7; D is undetermined. This CDR3 contains 13 residues. Germline CDR1 and CDR2: LNHNV and YYDKDF (reference sequence). The V end was cut by 0 bases, the J end by 4 bases, with 7 bases between. CDR3 in amino acids: CATSRDRVYEQYF. CDR3 DNA sequence: TGTGCCACCAGCAGAGATAGAGTATACGAGCAGTACTTC.

This clonotype was counted only a few times. CDR3 sequence (DNA): TGCGCCAGCAGCTTAACAGATCGGAATGAAAAACTGTTTTTT. It specifies CASSLTDRNEKLFF. The J gene is TRBJ1-4, the V gene TRBV5-1, with no clear D. The CDR3 extends over 14 amino acids. CDR1 and CDR2 from the germline V gene are SGHRS and YFSETQ. Trimming cost V 2 bases and J 5 bases, with 10 bases left between them.

This clonotype was seen a handful of times. This chain links TRBV7-3 with TRBJ1-1; D is unclear. Between the trimmed V and J ends, which lost 4 bases and 10 bases, there was a span of 16 bases. Germline V lookup: CDR1 SGHTA, CDR2 FQGTGA. The CDR3 loop spans 13 amino acids. In nucleotides, the CDR3 is TGTGCCAGCAGCTCTTCGGACGGAGCCCGAGCTTTCTTT. It codes for CASSSSDGARAFF.

V gene TRBV6-2 or TRBV6-3 combines with J gene TRBJ2-1; D ambiguous. The germline V gene encodes CDR1 MNHEY and CDR2 SVGEGT. V gave up 2 bases and J gave up 5 bases, with 13 bases separating them. CDR3 length: 15 amino acids. CDR3 residues: CASSYRAAEDNEQFF. The CDR3 DNA reads TGTGCCAGCAGTTACAGGGCGGCGGAAGACAATGAGCAGTTCTTC.

This sequence joins TRBV6-5 and TRBJ2-1; 10 bases match TRBD1. Germline trimming cut 2 bases from V and 3 bases from J; bases unmatched to any gene: 1. CDR1 is MNHEY and CDR2 is SVGAGI in the germline V gene. This CDR3 spans 15 amino acids. The CDR3 DNA is TGTGCCAGCAGTTACGGACAGGGGGGCTACAATGAGCAGTTCTTC. Its translation: CASSYGQGGYNEQFF.

This clonotype was detected a few times. This chain links TRBV4-1 with TRBJ1-2; D remains unclear. This CDR3 has 15 residues. Trimming removed 0 bases from V and 2 bases from J, with 10 bases in between. Germline CDR1 reads MGHRA; CDR2 reads YSYEKL. The CDR3 nucleotides are TGCGCCAGCAGCCAAGAATCGGGGAACAACTATGGCTACACCTTC. Protein: CASSQESGNNYGYTF.

This clonotype turned up a few times. CDR3: CASSPASGADTQYF. CDR3 sequence (DNA): TGTGCCAGCAGTCCGGCTAGCGGGGCAGATACGCAGTATTTT. The chain recombines TRBV6-1 with TRBJ2-3, with 9 positions matching TRBD2. Trimming took 5 bases from V and 4 from J; bases not matched to a gene: 4. The CDR3 has 14 amino acids. From germline, CDR1 is MNHNS and CDR2 SASEGT.

The table lists this clonotype with a few counts. The chain carries TRBV25-1 and TRBJ1-2, with no clear D. This CDR3 is 13 amino acids long. Trimming stripped 8 bases from V and 4 bases from J, with 14 bases between. The germline CDR1 and CDR2 sequences are MGHDK and SYGVNS. This chain's CDR3 is CASAEGSGYGYTF. For the CDR3, the DNA is TGTGCCAGCGCAGAAGGAAGTGGCTATGGCTACACCTTC.

J is TRBJ1-1 and V is TRBV7-9, with 7 bases aligning to TRBD1. This CDR3 is built from 13 residues. The ends lost 5 bases at V and 7 bases at J; junction bases unmatched: 7. Germline V lookup: CDR1 SEHNR, CDR2 FQNEAQ (reference sequence). The DNA for the CDR3 is TGTGCCAGCAGCCACGGACAGGTAGATGAAGCTTTCTTT. It specifies CASSHGQVDEAFF.

The V call is TRBV10-3, the J call TRBJ2-1; D is perhaps TRBD2 (6 bases). CDR3 length equals 13 residues. V was pared by 3 bases and J by 9 bases, with 12 bases between. Germline CDR1 ENHRY, CDR2 SYGVKD. CDR3: CAISDGGFVEQFF. The CDR3 DNA is TGTGCCATCAGTGACGGGGGTTTCGTTGAGCAGTTCTTC.

This clonotype was seen many times. The chain links TRBV24-1 to TRBJ2-1, with 8 positions matching TRBD2. The CDR3 runs to 16 residues. From germline, CDR1 is KGHDR and CDR2 SFDVKD. Losses at the gene ends were 2 bases for V and 10 bases for J; bases not matched to a gene: 12. This chain's CDR3 is CATSDSTGTRSVEQFF. In nucleotides, the CDR3 is TGTGCCACCAGTGATTCAACCGGGACTAGATCGGTCGAGCAGTTCTTC.

The chain employs TRBV19 and TRBJ2-7; D might be TRBD1 (6 bases). Trimming left V 6 bases short and J 2 bases short, with 11 bases between. The germline CDR1 and CDR2 sequences are LNHDA and SQIVND (reference sequence). The CDR3 spans 13 residues. In DNA, the CDR3 is TGTGCCAGTAGCGATAACAGGGCCTACGAGCAGTACTTC. Translated, it gives CASSDNRAYEQYF.

This clonotype was detected a few times. The DNA for the CDR3 is TGTGCCAGCAGTCCCTTAGCGGGAAGGGCCTACGAGCAGTACTTC. Protein: CASSPLAGRAYEQYF. The rearrangement joins TRBV6-1 to TRBJ2-7; 8 nucleotides align to TRBD2. Germline CDR1 and CDR2: MNHNS and SASEGT. This CDR3 comprises 15 residues. V was clipped by 5 bases and J by 2 bases; unmatched bases: 8.

The V gene is TRBV12-3 or TRBV12-4, the J gene TRBJ2-5, with 9 bases matching TRBD2. This CDR3 has 13 amino acids. After removal of 6 bases from V and 4 bases from J, the junction contained 3 bases not matched to a gene. CDR3 DNA sequence: TGTGCCAGCAGACGTAGCGGGGGAGAGACCCAGTACTTC. Its translation: CASRRSGGETQYF.

The gene calls are TRBV7-2 and TRBJ2-3, with D perhaps TRBD2 (5 bases). Germline V CDR1 and CDR2: SGHTA, FQGNSA. This CDR3 has 16 amino acids. Trimming pared 3 bases from V and 1 base from J, leaving 14 bases between. DNA for the CDR3: TGTGCCAGCAGCTTTTCCGAGCGGCTCGGCACAGATACGCAGTATTTT. Amino acids: CASSFSERLGTDTQYF.